This T cell receptor (beta chain) came from a study of blood T cell repertoires in COVID-19. A single count supports this clone. The V gene's germline CDR1 is MGHRA and CDR2 YSYEKL. V was pared by 0 bases and J by 8 bases, with 5 bases of the junction left unmatched. This CDR3 has 15 amino acids. Clones were read by immunoSEQ multiplex PCR, and TCRdb kept only the in-frame ones, dropping some. The sample includes about 170,000 clones, approximately 82% of them seen just once. The chain carries TRBV4-1 and TRBJ1-4, with TRBD1 matching 8 bases. The sequence was collected from a woman in her fifties or sixties in a cohort exposed to, infected with or recovered from COVID-19 (not recorded which). The sequencing sample was made of PBMCs or T cells enriched from blood (not recorded which). This chain's CDR3 is CASSQEDRAGEKLFF. The CDR3 DNA follows: TGCGCCAGCAGCCAAGAGGACAGGGCGGGGGAAAAACTGTTTTTT.